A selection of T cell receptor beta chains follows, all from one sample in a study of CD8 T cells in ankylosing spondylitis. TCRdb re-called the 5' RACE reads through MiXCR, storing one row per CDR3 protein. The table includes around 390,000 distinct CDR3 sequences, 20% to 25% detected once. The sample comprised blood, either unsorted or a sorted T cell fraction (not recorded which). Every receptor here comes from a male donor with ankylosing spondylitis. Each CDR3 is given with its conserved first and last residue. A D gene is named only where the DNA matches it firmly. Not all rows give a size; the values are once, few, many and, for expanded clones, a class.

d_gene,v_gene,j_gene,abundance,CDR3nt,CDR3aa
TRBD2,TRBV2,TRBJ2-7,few,TGTGCCAGCAGCCCGATCGGGGGGGCGATCTACGAGCAGTACTTC,CASSPIGGAIYEQYF
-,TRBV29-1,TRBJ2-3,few,TGCAGCGTTGAATTTTTCCTCACAGATACGCAGTATTTT,CSVEFFLTDTQYF
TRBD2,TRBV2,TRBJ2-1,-,TGTGCCAGCAGTGGAATTAGCGGGATTCGGAATGAGCAGTTCTTC,CASSGISGIRNEQFF
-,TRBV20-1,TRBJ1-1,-,TGCAGTGCTAGAGCCACCTTGAACACTGAAGCTTTCTTT,CSARATLNTEAFF
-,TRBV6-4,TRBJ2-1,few,TGTGCCAGCAGTGTAATCAGGGGGGACAATGAGCAGTTCTTC,CASSVIRGDNEQFF
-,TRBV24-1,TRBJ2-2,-,TGTGCCACCAGTGGCAGGGCGCTGAACACCGGGGAGCTGTTTTTT,CATSGRALNTGELFF
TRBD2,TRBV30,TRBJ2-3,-,TGTGCCGGCGGTGCGGGAGTTGGGGCAGATACGCAGTATTTT,CAGGAGVGADTQYF
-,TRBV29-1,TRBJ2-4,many,TGCAGCGTTGAAGAAGAGAAGGCAGATCTAGCCAAAAACATTCAGTACTTC,CSVEEEKADLAKNIQYF
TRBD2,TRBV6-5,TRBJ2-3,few,TGTGCCAGCAGTCACCAGCGGGGGCGGCGCGCAGATACGCAGTATTTT,CASSHQRGRRADTQYF
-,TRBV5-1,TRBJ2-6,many,TGCGCCAGCAGCTTGAGCGGACCTCCGGGGGCCAACGTCCTGACTTTC,CASSLSGPPGANVLTF
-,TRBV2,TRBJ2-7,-,TGTGCCAGCAGTGAAGCTGTTGTGAGGCAGGACTCCTACGAGCAGTACTTC,CASSEAVVRQDSYEQYF
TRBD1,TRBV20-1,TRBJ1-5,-,TGCAGTGCTGGACAGGGGGGTTTTCAGCCCCAGCATTTT,CSAGQGGFQPQHF
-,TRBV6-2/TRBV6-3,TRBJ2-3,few,TGTGCCAGCAGCAAGAAGGTCGACCGCCCCCCTACGCAGTATTTT,CASSKKVDRPPTQYF
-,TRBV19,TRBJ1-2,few,TGTGCCAGTAGTTATCAGTATGGCTACACCTTC,CASSYQYGYTF
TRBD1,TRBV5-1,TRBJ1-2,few,TGCGCCAGCAGCTTGGAATTTCTAGGGACAGACTATGGCTACACCTTC,CASSLEFLGTDYGYTF
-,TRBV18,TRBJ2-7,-,TGTGCCAGCTCACCACGAGACGGCTCCTACGAGCAGTACTTC,CASSPRDGSYEQYF
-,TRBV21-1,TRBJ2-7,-,TGTGCCTGCCACCAGGGACGCGAGCAGTACTTC,CACHQGREQYF
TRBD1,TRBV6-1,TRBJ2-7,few,TGTGCCAGCAGAAAAGTTGACAGGGCCTACGAGCAGTACTTC,CASRKVDRAYEQYF
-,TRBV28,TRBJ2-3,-,TGTGCCAGCAGTTTTTTATCCAGACGGGGGACCGCAGATACGCAGTATTTT,CASSFLSRRGTADTQYF
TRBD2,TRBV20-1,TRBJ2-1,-,TGCAGTGCCCTGAGCGGGACCTACAATGAGCAGTTCTTC,CSALSGTYNEQFF
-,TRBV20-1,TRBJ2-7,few,TGCAGTGCTCTTGAAGACTTCTACGAGCAGTACTTC,CSALEDFYEQYF
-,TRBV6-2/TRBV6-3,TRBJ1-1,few,TGTGCCGCAAACCAAGGCACTGAAGCTTTCTTT,CAANQGTEAFF
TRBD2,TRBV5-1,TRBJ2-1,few,TGCGCCAGCAGCTTGGCCCCATCTGCGGGAGCGGGGAATGAGCAGTTCTTC,CASSLAPSAGAGNEQFF
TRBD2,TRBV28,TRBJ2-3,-,TGTGCCAGCAGATCCGGGACTAGGGGCACAGATACGCAGTATTTT,CASRSGTRGTDTQYF
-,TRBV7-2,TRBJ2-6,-,TGTGCCAGCAGCGGCCCCGGTATGGGCGCCGGGGCCAACGTCCTGACTTTC,CASSGPGMGAGANVLTF
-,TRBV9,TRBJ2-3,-,TGTGCCAGCAGCGTAGGGCTGGGCACAGATACGCAGTATTTT,CASSVGLGTDTQYF
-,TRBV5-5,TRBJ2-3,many,TGTGCCAGCAGCTTGGGACTTTTCACAGATACGCAGTATTTT,CASSLGLFTDTQYF
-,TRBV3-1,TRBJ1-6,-,TGTGCCAGCAGCCAAGGGGATTTTAGTAATTCACCCCTCCACTTT,CASSQGDFSNSPLHF
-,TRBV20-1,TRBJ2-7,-,TGCAGTGCTAGAGATGCTATCGGGAGTGGCTACGAGCAGTACTTC,CSARDAIGSGYEQYF
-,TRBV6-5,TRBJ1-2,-,TGTGCCAGCAGTTACGGACAGCCGGGAGCTAACTATGGCTACACCTTC,CASSYGQPGANYGYTF
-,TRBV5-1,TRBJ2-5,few,TGCGCCAGCAGATGGCCCCCAGGGGAGACCCAGTACTTC,CASRWPPGETQYF
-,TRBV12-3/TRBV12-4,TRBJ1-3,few,TGTGCCAGCAGTTCCACCTCCGGAAACACCATATATTTT,CASSSTSGNTIYF
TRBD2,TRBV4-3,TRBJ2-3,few,TGCGCCAGCAGCGCGCGGGAGGTCGCAGATACGCAGTATTTT,CASSAREVADTQYF
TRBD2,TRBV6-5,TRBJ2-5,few,TGTGCCAGCAGTTACCCGGGACTAGCGGGACAAGAGACCCAGTACTTC,CASSYPGLAGQETQYF
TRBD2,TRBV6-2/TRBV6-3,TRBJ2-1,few,TGTGCCAGCAGTTACCCCGGTTATAGTAGCGGGAGAGGTTCCTACAATGAGCAGTTCTTC,CASSYPGYSSGRGSYNEQFF
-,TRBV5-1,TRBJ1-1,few,TGCGCCAGCAGCTCCGGGACACGAAGGGGGAACACTGAAGCTTTCTTT,CASSSGTRRGNTEAFF
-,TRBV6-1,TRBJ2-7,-,TGTGCCAGCACCAGGGTCTACGAGCAGTACTTC,CASTRVYEQYF
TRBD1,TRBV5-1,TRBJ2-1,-,TGCGCCAGCAGCTGGGGACAGGGGGTGTACAATGAGCAGTTCTTC,CASSWGQGVYNEQFF
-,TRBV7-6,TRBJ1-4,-,TGTGCCAGCAGCTTAGCGCAGGGACTGTCGAACGAAAAACTGTTTTTT,CASSLAQGLSNEKLFF
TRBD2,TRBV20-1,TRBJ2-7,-,TGCAGTGCTAGACCGGGACTAGCAGGCGAGCAGTACTTC,CSARPGLAGEQYF
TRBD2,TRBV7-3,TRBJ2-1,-,TGTGCCAGCAGCTTAAATGGCGGGAGGGCTTCCTACAATGAGCAGTTCTTC,CASSLNGGRASYNEQFF
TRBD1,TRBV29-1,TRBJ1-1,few,TGCAGCGTTCTTGGCAGGGGGGTGAACACTGAAGCTTTCTTT,CSVLGRGVNTEAFF
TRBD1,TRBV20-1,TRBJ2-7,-,TGCAGTGCAGCACCGGGACAGGGGACCTACGAGCAGTACTTC,CSAAPGQGTYEQYF
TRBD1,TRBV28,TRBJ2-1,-,TGTGCCAGCAGTTCCCTCCGGGACAGAAGATTCAGCTCCTACAATGAGCAGTTCTTC,CASSSLRDRRFSSYNEQFF
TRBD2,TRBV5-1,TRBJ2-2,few,TGCGCCAGCAGCTTCACCGGGACTAGCGGCACCGGGGAGCTGTTTTTT,CASSFTGTSGTGELFF
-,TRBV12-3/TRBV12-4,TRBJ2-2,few,TGTGCCAGCACGAGACAAGTGGGGGGCGCGTGGACCGGGGAGCTGTTTTTT,CASTRQVGGAWTGELFF
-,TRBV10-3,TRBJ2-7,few,TGTGCCATCAGTGAATACCGGGTGACCTACGAGCAGTACTTC,CAISEYRVTYEQYF
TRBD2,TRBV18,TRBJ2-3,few,TGTGCCAGCTCACCCCGGGGAGGGACTAGCGTCCCCCCCCCGGATACGCAGTATTTT,CASSPRGGTSVPPPDTQYF
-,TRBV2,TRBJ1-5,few,TGTGCCGGGGGGAGGGGCGGCAATCAGCCCCAGCATTTT,CAGGRGGNQPQHF
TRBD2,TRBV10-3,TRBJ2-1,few,TGTGCCATCAGTGGGGCGGGAGGCGACCGTGGGGAGCAGTTCTTC,CAISGAGGDRGEQFF